The entry below describes one TCR beta chain. This specimen comes from a study of CD8 T cells in Susac syndrome. Germline V lookup: CDR1 MNHEY, CDR2 SVGAGI. This CDR3 region has 16 residues. The junction had 9 bases not matched to a gene; V was cut back by 4 bases and J by 4 bases. Random hexamers were used to reverse transcribe the RNA input (0.5 to 1 ug). MiXCR was run by TCRdb on the immunoSEQ multiplex PCR reads, yielding one entry per CDR3 protein. The repertoire holds under 200,000 distinct CDR3 sequences, with around 93% as singletons. This chain joins TRBV6-5 and TRBJ1-4, with TRBD1 identical over 7 bases. The TCR comes from a human donor in good health. Specimen: CD4+ T cells from PBMCs. CDR3: CASSSGGGGVNEKLFF. CDR3 DNA sequence: TGTGCCAGCAGTTCAGGGGGGGGAGGGGTTAATGAAAAACTGTTTTTT.